The 14 T cell receptor beta chains presented below share a single source sample, sequenced in a study of T cell changes during pregnancy in multiple sclerosis. Sequenced by immunoSEQ multiplex PCR; TCRdb stores in-frame clones only, minus some. The sample gives around 30,000 clones, under 95% of which show up once; 0.43% is in the top ten. Here the sequenced sample was CD4+ T cells from peripheral blood mononuclear cells, taken after pregnancy. The origin of the receptors is a female donor with multiple sclerosis, enrolled in a pregnancy study.

This chain joins TRBV6-1 and TRBJ1-3; no definite D call. Germline assignment: CDR1 MNHNS and CDR2 SASEGT. The CDR3 is made up of 17 amino acids. The germline V and J ends were trimmed by 1 base and 0 bases, with 13 bases remaining between them. The chain's CDR3 is CASSEDARPRSGNTIYF. The CDR3 region has the DNA TGTGCCAGCAGTGAAGATGCGAGGCCCCGCTCTGGAAACACCATATATTTT.

This clone has a handful of counts. V is TRBV10-1 and J is TRBJ2-2, with D tentatively TRBD1 (6 bases). Trimming took off 3 bases at V and 4 bases at J, with 12 bases between the two ends. Per the germline V gene, CDR1 is WNHNN and CDR2 is SYGVQD (reference sequence). This CDR3 contains 15 residues. CDR3 bases: TGCGCCAGCAGTGAACAGGGCTCAGGCACCGGGGAGCTGTTTTTT. This encodes CASSEQGSGTGELFF.

The V call is TRBV6-5, the J call TRBJ1-6; no clear D. V lost 5 bases and J lost 7, with 15 bases in between. Germline V gene sequence: CDR1 MNHEY, CDR2 SVGAGI. There are 15 residues in the CDR3. The CDR3 sequence: CASSPLMTRNSPLHF. The CDR3 nucleotides read TGTGCCAGCAGTCCCCTTATGACACGGAATTCACCCCTCCACTTT.

V is TRBV19 and J is TRBJ2-6; D perhaps matches TRBD1 (5 bases). The V gene lost 0 bases and the J gene lost 0 bases, with 12 bases spanning the gap. The CDR3 runs to 18 residues. Germline V CDR1 and CDR2: LNHDA, SQIVND (reference sequence). Written as DNA, the CDR3 is TGTGCCAGTAGTATAGATCTAGACAGCTCCTCTGGGGCCAACGTCCTGACTTTC. As protein: CASSIDLDSSSGANVLTF.

This clone has a single count. The CDR3: CASSDLTGGYNEKLFF. CDR3 sequence (DNA): TGTGCCAGCAGTGACCTGACAGGGGGATATAATGAAAAACTGTTTTTT. The chain joins TRBV25-1 to TRBJ1-4, with TRBD1 matching over 9 bases. After removal of 3 bases from V and 4 bases from J, the junction contained 6 bases not matched to a gene. This CDR3 comprises 16 residues. The germline CDR1 and CDR2 sequences are MGHDK and SYGVNS.

This clone was detected once. In DNA, the CDR3 is TGTGCCAGCAGTCCGGGACAGGGAACATCTTACGAGCAGTACTTC. Translating it yields CASSPGQGTSYEQYF. The V gene is TRBV25-1, the J gene TRBJ2-7; 9 nucleotides line up with TRBD1. The CDR3 covers 15 residues. V lost 5 bases and J lost 4; bases outside the gene matches: 9. CDR1 is MGHDK, CDR2 SYGVNS, per germline.

This clone was seen more than once but under ten times. The chain carries TRBV29-1 and TRBJ1-2, with 8 nucleotides matching TRBD1. Germline CDR1 is SQVTM and CDR2 is ANQGSEA. The CDR3 runs to 13 residues. The junction had 5 bases not matched to a gene; V was cut back by 0 bases and J by 8 bases. The CDR3 spells CSVEDLHRGGYTF. Written as DNA, the CDR3 is TGCAGCGTTGAAGATCTTCACAGGGGGGGCTACACCTTC.

V gene TRBV19 combines with J gene TRBJ2-5; 8 nucleotides align to TRBD1. Germline CDR1 and CDR2: LNHDA and SQIVND (reference sequence). V gave up 3 bases and J gave up 5 bases; unmatched junction bases: 5. CDR3 length: 14 amino acids. CDR3 amino acids: CASSMSGGLETQYF. The CDR3 DNA reads as TGTGCCAGTAGTATGTCAGGGGGCCTGGAGACCCAGTACTTC.

The chain recombines TRBV19 with TRBJ2-7; 7 bases align to TRBD1. The CDR3 spans 14 residues. V lost 5 bases and J lost 0; bases outside the gene matches: 4. Germline lookup yields CDR1 LNHDA and CDR2 SQIVND (reference sequence). CDR3 region: CASSPRQGSYEQYF. CDR3 DNA sequence: TGTGCCAGTAGTCCGCGACAGGGCTCCTACGAGCAGTACTTC.

The rearrangement uses TRBV6-5 and TRBJ1-1; 8 bases line up with TRBD1. Germline V lookup: CDR1 MNHEY, CDR2 SVGAGI. The J segment lost 11 bases and the V segment lost 5 bases, leaving 10 bases of the junction unmatched. CDR3 length: 13 residues. The CDR3 nucleotides are TGTGCCAGCAGTCATAGACAGGGGATAGACGCTTTCTTT. Translating gives CASSHRQGIDAFF.

The chain has TRBV10-3 and TRBJ1-5; TRBD1 matches 7 bases. Germline V gene sequence: CDR1 ENHRY, CDR2 SYGVKD. This CDR3 comprises 15 residues. With V trimmed by 3 bases and J by 0 bases, 2 bases remained unmatched. CDR3 nucleotides: TGTGCCATCAGTGAAAGGACAGGTAGCAATCAGCCCCAGCATTTT. It is translated as CAISERTGSNQPQHF.

The V gene is TRBV7-9, the J gene TRBJ2-2; weak D call: TRBD2 (6 bases). This CDR3 contains 15 residues. From germline, CDR1 is SEHNR and CDR2 FQNEAQ (reference sequence). V was clipped by 3 bases and J by 1 base, with 9 bases between them. In DNA, the CDR3 is TGTGCCAGCAGCTTGGGAGGTTTGAACACCGGGGAGCTGTTTTTT. It yields the protein CASSLGGLNTGELFF.

V gene TRBV29-1 combines with J gene TRBJ1-1; D is unresolved. This CDR3 contains 13 residues. Germline V gene data show CDR1 as SQVTM and CDR2 as ANQGSEA. V dropped 3 bases and J dropped 2 bases, with 10 bases sitting between them. The CDR3 loop is CSVEGTDNTEAFF. In DNA, the CDR3 is TGCAGCGTTGAGGGCACTGATAACACTGAAGCTTTCTTT.

The chain is built from TRBV4-3 and TRBJ2-1; 9 bases match TRBD2. The trim removed 0 bases at V and 3 bases at J, leaving 9 bases unmatched. The CDR3 loop spans 18 amino acids. From germline, CDR1 is LGHNA and CDR2 YSLEER. Here the CDR3 DNA reads TGCGCCAGCAGCCAAGATTTTAGTACTAGCGGGTTCTACAATGAGCAGTTCTTC. Translation gives CASSQDFSTSGFYNEQFF.